The sequence of this TCR beta chain was determined in a study of shared clonotypes between healthy human individuals. The CDR3 length is 13 residues. Trimming left V 5 bases short and J 11 bases short, with 21 bases between. Germline CDR1 is GTSNPN and CDR2 is SVGIG (reference sequence). The naive CD8 fraction comprised CD45RO-negative cells positively selected for CCR7 and excluded terminally differentiated effector memory CD45RA+ cells. Clones were read by immunoSEQ multiplex PCR, and TCRdb kept only the in-frame ones, dropping some. The sample has 450,000 to 700,000 clones, nearly 97% seen once; the top ten hold over 0.09%.

This chain links TRBV30 with TRBJ1-1; D is possibly TRBD1 (5 bases). Sequencing was performed on naive CD8+ T cells sorted from blood. The TCR sequence derives from a woman aged 30 to 39 in good health. CDR3 region: CAWYFGTSDGAFF. The CDR3 DNA reads as TGTGCCTGGTACTTCGGGACGTCCGACGGGGCTTTCTTT.